A selection of T cell receptor beta chains follows, all from one sample in a study of human T cells and chemical hapten exposure. TCRdb reanalysed the RACE reads using MiXCR and keeps one entry per CDR3 protein. The repertoire has some 110,000 distinct CDR3 sequences, roughly 12% of them found once; the top ten carry about 1.6%. Sequencing used whole blood, obtained in connection with sensitization to the hapten diphenylcyclopropenone (DPC). These receptors were collected from a woman aged 50 to 60 with alopecia areata. Some clones in this sample may be carry-over from other donors' samples. CDR3s include the opening cysteine and the closing phenylalanine or tryptophan. The D gene is left open where the match is weak. Only part of the rows carry a size: once, few, many, or a class if the clone is expanded.

size,J,D,V,CDR3,DNA
many,TRBJ2-7,TRBD1,TRBV3-1,CASSQGTGGREQYF,TGTGCCAGCAGCCAAGGGACAGGGGGCCGAGAGCAGTACTTC
.,TRBJ2-5,.,TRBV7-2,CASSLDPLETQYF,TGTGCCAGCAGCTTAGATCCCTTGGAGACCCAGTACTTC
.,TRBJ2-1,TRBD2,TRBV24-1,CATSGPPSSGGDYNEQFF,TGTGCCACCAGTGGGCCCCCCTCTAGCGGGGGGGATTACAATGAGCAGTTCTTC
.,TRBJ1-2,.,TRBV21-1,CARPIWGDGYTF,TGTGCCAGACCAATTTGGGGCGATGGCTACACCTTC
many,TRBJ1-2,.,TRBV28,CASSLNPPSGYTF,TGTGCCAGCAGTTTAAACCCCCCTAGTGGCTACACCTTC
.,TRBJ2-5,TRBD1,TRBV5-6,CASSDRDQETQYF,TGTGCCAGCAGCGACAGGGACCAAGAGACCCAGTACTTC
few,TRBJ1-2,.,TRBV28,CASGATAKLYGYTF,TGTGCCAGCGGGGCGACAGCGAAGCTTTATGGCTACACCTTC
few,TRBJ2-7,TRBD1,TRBV29-1,CSGLDRVSHEQYF,TGCAGCGGACTGGACAGGGTATCCCACGAGCAGTACTTC
few,TRBJ2-1,.,TRBV28,CASSPPGQSSVRGQFF,TGTGCCAGCAGTCCCCCCGGACAGTCATCCGTGCGCGGGCAGTTCTTC
.,TRBJ1-1,.,TRBV18,CASSGAGQNTEAFF,TGTGCCAGCTCTGGGGCAGGGCAGAACACTGAAGCTTTCTTT
many,TRBJ2-7,.,TRBV28,CASSLVAPSYEQYF,TGTGCCAGCAGTCTCGTAGCACCCTCCTACGAGCAGTACTTC
few,TRBJ2-1,TRBD2,TRBV14,CASSQTSGANEQFF,TGTGCCAGCAGCCAGACTAGCGGCGCAAATGAGCAGTTCTTC
.,TRBJ2-7,.,TRBV7-6,CASSSGAHEQYF,TGTGCCAGCAGCTCAGGGGCGCACGAGCAGTACTTC
.,TRBJ2-1,.,TRBV12-3/TRBV12-4,CASKVEFLENEQFF,TGTGCCAGCAAAGTGGAGTTTCTCGAGAATGAGCAGTTCTTC
few,TRBJ2-3,TRBD2,TRBV5-1,CASGSGEITDTQYF,TGCGCCAGCGGGAGCGGGGAGATCACAGATACGCAGTATTTT
.,TRBJ1-1,.,TRBV7-9,CASSPTSYTEAFF,TGTGCCAGCAGCCCCACCAGTTACACTGAAGCTTTCTTT
many,TRBJ2-2,.,TRBV6-6,CASSPQGGELFF,TGTGCCAGCAGTCCTCAGGGCGGGGAGCTGTTTTTT
.,TRBJ1-1,.,TRBV6-2/TRBV6-3,CASSYPMGLDTEAFF,TGTGCCAGCAGTTACCCGATGGGTTTGGACACTGAAGCTTTCTTT
.,TRBJ1-5,.,TRBV6-2/TRBV6-3,CASRQDRSREQPQHF,TGTGCCAGCAGGCAGGACCGATCGCGTGAGCAGCCCCAGCATTTT
few,TRBJ2-3,.,TRBV6-4,CASSALLPGEGTDTQYF,TGTGCCAGCAGTGCCCTTCTCCCAGGGGAAGGTACAGATACGCAGTATTTT
.,TRBJ2-7,.,TRBV6-5,CASSYGGGKHEQYF,TGTGCCAGCAGTTACGGGGGAGGTAAGCACGAGCAGTACTTC
few,TRBJ1-6,.,TRBV25-1,CASSGGWGYNSPLHF,TGTGCCAGCAGTGGTGGATGGGGCTATAATTCACCCCTCCACTTT
few,TRBJ1-2,TRBD1,TRBV19,CASSGLPGQPSYGYTF,TGTGCCAGTAGTGGCCTACCGGGACAGCCTTCCTATGGCTACACCTTC
few,TRBJ1-2,.,TRBV4-3,CASSQDPGADYGYTF,TGCGCCAGCAGCCAAGATCCAGGGGCTGACTATGGCTACACCTTC
few,TRBJ2-7,.,TRBV18,CASLLKGEQYF,TGTGCCAGCCTCCTGAAGGGGGAGCAGTACTTC
few,TRBJ1-5,.,TRBV7-9,CASSLMDNQPQHF,TGTGCCAGCAGCTTAATGGATAATCAGCCCCAGCATTTT
.,TRBJ1-1,.,TRBV18,CASSPFEENTEAFF,TGTGCCAGCTCACCATTTGAGGAGAACACTGAAGCTTTCTTT
many,TRBJ1-1,.,TRBV18,CASSLLQGPNTEAFF,TGTGCCAGCTCACTACTACAAGGGCCGAACACTGAAGCTTTCTTT
.,TRBJ1-5,.,TRBV19,CASSARTGSSNQPQHF,TGTGCCAGTAGTGCCCGAACAGGTAGTAGCAATCAGCCCCAGCATTTT